The 28 T cell receptor beta chains in this list originate from one sample, sequenced in a study of blood T cell repertoires in COVID-19. Clones were read by immunoSEQ multiplex PCR, and TCRdb kept only the in-frame ones, dropping some. Among about 300,000 clones listed, around 84% were seen once. Sequenced: PBMCs or T cells enriched from blood (not recorded which). These receptors all come from a man aged 30 to 39 who had recovered from COVID-19.

J is TRBJ2-4 and V is TRBV18, with 7 bases aligning to TRBD1. CDR3 length equals 15 residues. Per germline, CDR1 KGHSH and CDR2 LQKENI. V trimming: 2 bases; J trimming: 7 bases; junction bases outside the gene matches: 8. CDR3 sequence reads: CASSPEGQRRNIQYF. In DNA, the CDR3 is TGTGCCAGCTCACCAGAGGGACAGAGGCGGAACATTCAGTACTTC.

A few counts support this clone. The chain combines TRBV5-1 with TRBJ1-4; 10 nucleotides match TRBD1. With 3 bases clipped from V and 7 bases from J, the junction kept 6 bases outside the gene matches. The germline V gene has CDR1 SGHRS and CDR2 YFSETQ. This CDR3 is built from 15 residues. The CDR3: CASSSGQGDVEKLFF. The CDR3 nucleotides read TGCGCCAGCAGCTCCGGACAGGGGGACGTTGAAAAACTGTTTTTT.

This clone was seen only once. The chain carries TRBV10-2 and TRBJ1-2, with 8 bases identical to TRBD1. This CDR3 is 13 amino acids long. J gave up 4 bases and V 8 bases, and 6 bases lay outside the gene matches. CDR1 and CDR2 (germline): WSHSY, SAAADI. CDR3 loop: CASGFTGGYGYTF. As DNA, the CDR3 is TGCGCCAGCGGATTTACAGGGGGCTATGGCTACACCTTC.

The chain couples TRBV19 to TRBJ2-2; D gene unclear. This CDR3 contains 14 residues. CDR1 LNHDA and CDR2 SQIVND come from the germline V gene (reference sequence). Between the trimmed V and J ends, which lost 7 bases and 5 bases, there was a span of 14 bases. CDR3 loop: CASMEFFGTGELFF. The CDR3, as DNA: TGTGCCAGTATGGAGTTCTTTGGTACCGGGGAGCTGTTTTTT.

This chain connects TRBV12-3 or TRBV12-4 to TRBJ2-7; possible D gene TRBD2, 6 bases. The V and J ends lost 5 bases and 6 bases respectively, with 14 bases between them. This CDR3 is built from 13 residues. The DNA of the CDR3 is TGTGCCAGCAGTGTCGAATTGCGGGGCGAGCAGTACTTC. Translation gives CASSVELRGEQYF.

The rearrangement links TRBV20-1 to TRBJ2-1; 11 nucleotides match TRBD2. The V segment lost 3 bases and the J segment 6 bases; nucleotides outside the gene matches: 1. The CDR3 runs to 13 residues. Germline V lookup: CDR1 DFQATT, CDR2 SNEGSKA (reference sequence). The CDR3 loop reads CSASSGRANEQFF. DNA for the CDR3: TGCAGTGCTAGTAGCGGGAGGGCCAATGAGCAGTTCTTC.

The J gene is TRBJ2-7, the V gene TRBV5-6, with 11 nucleotides matching TRBD2. Germline V gene lookup returns CDR1 SGHDT and CDR2 YYEEEE. V dropped 4 bases and J dropped 0; count of bases not matched to a gene: 3. The CDR3 spans 15 residues. CDR3 DNA: TGTGCCAGCAGCCCGGGACTAGCGGCCTCCTACGAGCAGTACTTC. Translating it yields CASSPGLAASYEQYF.

The chain employs TRBV6-6 and TRBJ2-7; weak D call: TRBD1 (6 bases). The V end was cut by 7 bases, the J end by 5 bases, with 15 bases between. The germline V gene encodes CDR1 MNHNY and CDR2 SVGAGI (reference sequence). The CDR3 sequence is 13 residues long. CDR3 nucleotides: TGTGCCAGCACCCTGGGACAAGTCAACGAGCAGTACTTC. Translating gives CASTLGQVNEQYF.

The DNA for the CDR3 is TGTGCCAGCAGTTCGACAAATTCTAACTATGGCTACACCTTC. This codes for CASSSTNSNYGYTF. The chain is built from TRBV28 and TRBJ1-2; no reliable D call. This CDR3 is 14 amino acids long. V shed 4 bases and J shed 0 bases, with 9 bases lying between them. Germline V gives CDR1 MDHEN, CDR2 SYDVKM.

This chain links TRBV6-5 with TRBJ2-5; no clear D gene. The length of the CDR3 is 12 residues. The V end was cut by 6 bases, the J end by 0 bases, with 5 bases between. Germline CDR1 MNHEY, CDR2 SVGAGI. CDR3 sequence: CASRRYQETQYF. CDR3 sequence (DNA): TGTGCCAGCAGACGGTACCAAGAGACCCAGTACTTC.

This chain connects TRBV6-5 to TRBJ1-5, with D maybe TRBD1 (6 bases). CDR3 length equals 14 residues. Germline V CDR1 and CDR2: MNHEY, SVGAGI. Trimming cost V 10 bases and J 4 bases, with 17 bases left between them. CDR3 DNA: TGTGCCACCTCAGCGGACAGTAGTAATCAGCCCCAGCATTTT. It codes for CATSADSSNQPQHF.

V usage is TRBV18 and J usage is TRBJ1-2; a weak D match, TRBD1 (5 bases). Trimming took 1 base from V and 6 from J, leaving 9 bases between them. The CDR3 length is 13 residues. Looked up from germline, CDR1 is KGHSH and CDR2 is LQKENI. The CDR3 DNA sequence: TGTGCCAGCTCACCACGTCCGGGGGATGGCTACACCTTC. This sequence encodes CASSPRPGDGYTF.

The chain has TRBV14 and TRBJ2-5; the D is unclear. Trimming pared 1 base from V and 7 bases from J, leaving 13 bases between. The CDR3 runs to 14 residues. CDR1 is SGHDN and CDR2 is FVKESK in the germline V gene. CDR3 DNA sequence: TGTGCCAGCAGCCAAGGCTCACCCGTCGGGACCCAGTACTTC. Protein sequence: CASSQGSPVGTQYF. Drawing the rest from reference TRBV14 and TRBJ2-5, the complete variable domain is EAGVTQFPSHSVIEKGQTVTLRCDPISGHDNLYWYRRVMGKEIKFLLHFVKESKQDESGMPNNRFLAERTGGTYSTLKVQPAELEDSGVYFCASSQGSPVGTQYFGPGTRLLVL.

The chain uses TRBV6-5 and TRBJ1-2, with TRBD1 identical over 8 bases. With V trimmed by 7 bases and J by 7 bases, 14 bases remained unmatched. The germline CDR1 and CDR2 sequences are MNHEY and SVGAGI. This CDR3 region has 15 residues. CDR3: CASKRDRNKSLGYTF. Here the CDR3 DNA reads TGTGCCAGCAAGCGGGACAGGAACAAATCCCTTGGCTACACCTTC.

The CDR3 nucleotides read TGTGCCAGCAGCTTGGCGGGCCCCCTTTACGAGCAGTACTTC. The encoded protein is CASSLAGPLYEQYF. The V and J genes are TRBV11-2 and TRBJ2-7; a weak D match, TRBD2 (5 bases). V was clipped by 3 bases and J by 4 bases, with 13 bases between them. The length of the CDR3 is 14 residues. The germline gives CDR1 SGHAT, CDR2 FQNNGV.

V gene TRBV2 combines with J gene TRBJ1-4; TRBD1 is a possible D gene (6 bases). Germline values: CDR1 SNHLY, CDR2 FYNNEI. Trimming cost V 7 bases and J 0 bases, with 18 bases left between them. CDR3 length: 17 residues. The CDR3 is CASIWGTPFATNEKLFF. Written as DNA, the CDR3 is TGTGCCAGCATCTGGGGGACACCTTTTGCAACTAATGAAAAACTGTTTTTT.

A note on this clone: An end of the junction differs from the germline gene, which may be a read error. In the same sample, other DNA sequences code for this CDR3. This chain links TRBV15 with TRBJ2-1, with TRBD2 identical over 9 bases. Looked up from germline, CDR1 is LNHNV and CDR2 is YYDKDF (reference sequence). CDR3 length equals 14 residues. CDR3 sequence reads: CATSSGGGANEQFF. The CDR3 DNA follows: TGTGCCACTAGCAGTGGCGGGGGGGCCAATGAGCAGTTCTTC.

The rearrangement uses TRBV5-5 and TRBJ2-7; TRBD1 agrees at 10 bases. This CDR3 is built from 16 residues. Germline CDR1 and CDR2: SGHKS and YYEKEE (reference sequence). V dropped 1 base and J dropped 4; count of bases not matched to a gene: 8. The CDR3 nucleotides are TGTGCCAGCAGCTTGTTTCGGGACAGGGGTATATACGAGCAGTACTTC. Its protein product is CASSLFRDRGIYEQYF.

This chain links TRBV15 with TRBJ2-7; D might be TRBD1 (6 bases). CDR3 length equals 14 residues. Germline values: CDR1 LNHNV, CDR2 YYDKDF (reference sequence). V lost 1 base to trimming and J lost 0 bases, with 7 bases between them. The CDR3 sequence: CATSRGQASYEQYF. The CDR3 coding sequence is TGTGCCACCAGCAGAGGACAGGCCTCCTACGAGCAGTACTTC.

This chain links TRBV5-1 with TRBJ2-1; 8 bases map to TRBD2. V lost 2 bases and J lost 6; bases outside the gene matches: 4. Per germline, CDR1 SGHRS and CDR2 YFSETQ. The CDR3 sequence is 14 residues long. The DNA for the CDR3 is TGCGCCAGCAGCTTCCGGGGGGGCCGCAATGAGCAGTTCTTC. Amino acid sequence: CASSFRGGRNEQFF.

The chain couples TRBV4-1 to TRBJ1-5, with D possibly TRBD1 on 6 matching bases. The CDR3 is 22 amino acids. Germline values: CDR1 MGHRA, CDR2 YSYEKL. With 4 bases removed from V and 2 bases from J, the gap between germline ends came to 33 bases. The CDR3 protein is CASSPKTHEPGHRSRGNQPQHF. CDR3 coding DNA: TGCGCCAGCAGCCCAAAAACCCACGAACCGGGACACAGGTCGAGGGGCAATCAGCCCCAGCATTTT.

This clone was found once. The V and J genes are TRBV6-5 and TRBJ1-4; D is unclear. The germline V and J ends were trimmed by 1 base and 8 bases, with 8 bases remaining between them. CDR3 size: 13 residues. Per germline, CDR1 MNHEY and CDR2 SVGAGI. CDR3 sequence reads: CASSYFGEEKLFF. In DNA form, the CDR3 reads TGTGCCAGCAGTTACTTTGGGGAGGAAAAACTGTTTTTT.

V and J are TRBV6-4 and TRBJ2-3, with a possible D match to TRBD2 (6 bases). Germline V lookup: CDR1 MRHNA, CDR2 SNTAGT. The CDR3 totals 14 residues. Trimming removed 3 bases from V and 2 bases from J, with 9 bases in between. The CDR3 reads CASSEGGDTDTQYF. The CDR3 coding sequence is TGTGCCAGCAGTGAGGGCGGGGACACAGATACGCAGTATTTT.

The chain is built from TRBV30 and TRBJ1-1; 8 bases align to TRBD1. The CDR3 is 13 amino acids. Germline trimming cut 3 bases from V and 5 bases from J; bases unmatched to any gene: 5. Germline assignment: CDR1 GTSNPN and CDR2 SVGIG (reference sequence). CDR3 DNA: TGTGCCTGGAGAGACAGGGGTCGAACTGAAGCTTTCTTT. This translates into CAWRDRGRTEAFF.

J is TRBJ2-1 and V is TRBV5-1; D is undetermined. CDR3 length: 15 residues. The V end was cut by 1 base, the J end by 1 base, with 9 bases between. Germline CDR1 reads SGHRS; CDR2 reads YFSETQ. CDR3 nucleotide sequence: TGCGCCAGCAGCTTGATTGTTAAATCCTACAATGAGCAGTTCTTC. It encodes CASSLIVKSYNEQFF. The full variable domain, completed using reference TRBV5-1 and TRBJ2-1, is KAGVTQTPRYLIKTRGQQVTLSCSPISGHRSVSWYQQTPGQGLQFLFEYFSETQRNKGNFPGRFSGRQFSNSRSEMNVSTLELGDSALYLCASSLIVKSYNEQFFGPGTRLTVL.

This clone was picked up one time. As DNA, the CDR3 is TGCGCCAGCAGCAGGGGACTAGCGGGAGAGGGTGAGCAGTTCTTC. Its protein is CASSRGLAGEGEQFF. The rearrangement uses TRBV5-1 and TRBJ2-1; TRBD2 aligns across 14 bases. The CDR3 has 15 residues. The J segment lost 9 bases and the V segment lost 4 bases, leaving 6 bases of the junction unmatched. Germline CDR1 SGHRS, CDR2 YFSETQ.

The chain employs TRBV19 and TRBJ1-2, with no clear D. Between the trimmed V and J ends, which lost 8 bases and 0 bases, there was a span of 19 bases. The CDR3 is 16 amino acids. From germline, CDR1 is LNHDA and CDR2 SQIVND (reference sequence). In nucleotides, the CDR3 is TGTGCCAGTCTCACCCCGAGAGGGCTACCTAACTATGGCTACACCTTC. Its protein is CASLTPRGLPNYGYTF.

This chain links TRBV30 with TRBJ1-2; no clear D gene. Germline values: CDR1 GTSNPN, CDR2 SVGIG (reference sequence). V lost 2 bases and J lost 4, with 20 bases in between. The CDR3 has 16 residues. The CDR3 region is CAWSQLEWTEAYGYTF. The CDR3, as DNA: TGTGCCTGGAGTCAACTAGAATGGACGGAAGCCTATGGCTACACCTTC.